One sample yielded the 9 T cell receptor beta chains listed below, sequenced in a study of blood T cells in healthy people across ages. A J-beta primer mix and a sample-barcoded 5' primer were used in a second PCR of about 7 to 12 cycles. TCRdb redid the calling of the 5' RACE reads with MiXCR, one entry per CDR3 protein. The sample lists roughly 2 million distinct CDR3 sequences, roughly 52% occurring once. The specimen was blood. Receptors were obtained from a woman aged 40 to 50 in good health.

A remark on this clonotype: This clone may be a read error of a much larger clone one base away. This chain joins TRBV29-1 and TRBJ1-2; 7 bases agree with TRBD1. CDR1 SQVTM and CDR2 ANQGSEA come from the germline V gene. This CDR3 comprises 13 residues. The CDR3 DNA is TGCAGCGTTGATCGACAGGGCTTTGGAGGCTCCACCTTC. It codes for CSVDRQGFGGSTF.

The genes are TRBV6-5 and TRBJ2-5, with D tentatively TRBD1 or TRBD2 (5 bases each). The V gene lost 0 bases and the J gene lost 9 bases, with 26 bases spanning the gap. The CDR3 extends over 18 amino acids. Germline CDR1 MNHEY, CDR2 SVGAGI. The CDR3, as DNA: TGTGCCAGCAGTTACTCATTATCGGTATCGGGGTTCAAACAGGCCCAGTACTTC. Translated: CASSYSLSVSGFKQAQYF.

The CDR3 sequence is CASSFIFSGGPTDTQYF. The CDR3 coding sequence is TGTGCCAGCAGCTTTATCTTTAGCGGGGGACCCACAGATACGCAGTATTTT. The chain is built from TRBV5-5 and TRBJ2-3; TRBD2 matches 9 bases. This CDR3 spans 17 amino acids. With 2 bases clipped from V and 2 bases from J, the junction kept 9 bases outside the gene matches. Germline V gene data show CDR1 as SGHKS and CDR2 as YYEKEE (reference sequence).

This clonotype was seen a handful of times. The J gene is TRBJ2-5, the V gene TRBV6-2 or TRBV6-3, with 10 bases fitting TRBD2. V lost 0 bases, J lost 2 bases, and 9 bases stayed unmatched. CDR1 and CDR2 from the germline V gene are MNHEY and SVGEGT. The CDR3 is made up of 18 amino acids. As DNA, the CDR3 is TGTGCCAGCAGTTACTCGGCTAGCGGGGGACACTCACAAGAGACCCAGTACTTC. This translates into CASSYSASGGHSQETQYF.

Here the CDR3 DNA reads TGTGCCAGCAGTGTAGGACAGTACTATGGCTACACCTTC. Its protein is CASSVGQYYGYTF. The rearrangement uses TRBV6-1 and TRBJ1-2, with a weak D call TRBD1 (6 bases). Germline V gene sequence: CDR1 MNHNS, CDR2 SASEGT. The V end lost 4 bases, the J end lost 3 bases, and 9 bases lay between the germline ends. The CDR3 is 13 amino acids.

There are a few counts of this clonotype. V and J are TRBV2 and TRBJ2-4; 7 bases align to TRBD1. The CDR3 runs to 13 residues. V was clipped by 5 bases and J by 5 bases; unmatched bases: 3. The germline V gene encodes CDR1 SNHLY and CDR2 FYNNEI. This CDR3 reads CASSNRGENIQYF. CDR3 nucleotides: TGTGCCAGCAGTAACAGGGGCGAAAACATTCAGTACTTC.

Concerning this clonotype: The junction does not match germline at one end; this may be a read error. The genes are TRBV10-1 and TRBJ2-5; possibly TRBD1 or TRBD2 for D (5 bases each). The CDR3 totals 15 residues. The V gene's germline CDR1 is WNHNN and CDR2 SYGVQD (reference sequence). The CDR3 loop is CASSKSGRPPETQYF. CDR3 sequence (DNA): TGCGCCAGCAGTAAGTCGGGGCGGCCGCCAGAGACCCAGTACTTC.

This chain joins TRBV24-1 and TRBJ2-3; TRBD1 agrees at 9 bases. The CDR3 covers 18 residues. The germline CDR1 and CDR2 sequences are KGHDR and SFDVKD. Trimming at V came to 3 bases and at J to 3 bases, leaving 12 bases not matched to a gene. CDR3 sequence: CATSDPQGQGRSTDTQYF. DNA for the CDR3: TGTGCCACCAGTGATCCACAGGGACAGGGACGGTCGACAGATACGCAGTATTTT.

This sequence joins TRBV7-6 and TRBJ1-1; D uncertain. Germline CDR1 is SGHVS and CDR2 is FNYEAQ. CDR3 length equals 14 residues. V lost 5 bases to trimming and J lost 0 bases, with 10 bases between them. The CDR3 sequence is CASSPPKLNTEAFF. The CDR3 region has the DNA TGTGCCAGCAGCCCCCCGAAGTTGAACACTGAAGCTTTCTTT.